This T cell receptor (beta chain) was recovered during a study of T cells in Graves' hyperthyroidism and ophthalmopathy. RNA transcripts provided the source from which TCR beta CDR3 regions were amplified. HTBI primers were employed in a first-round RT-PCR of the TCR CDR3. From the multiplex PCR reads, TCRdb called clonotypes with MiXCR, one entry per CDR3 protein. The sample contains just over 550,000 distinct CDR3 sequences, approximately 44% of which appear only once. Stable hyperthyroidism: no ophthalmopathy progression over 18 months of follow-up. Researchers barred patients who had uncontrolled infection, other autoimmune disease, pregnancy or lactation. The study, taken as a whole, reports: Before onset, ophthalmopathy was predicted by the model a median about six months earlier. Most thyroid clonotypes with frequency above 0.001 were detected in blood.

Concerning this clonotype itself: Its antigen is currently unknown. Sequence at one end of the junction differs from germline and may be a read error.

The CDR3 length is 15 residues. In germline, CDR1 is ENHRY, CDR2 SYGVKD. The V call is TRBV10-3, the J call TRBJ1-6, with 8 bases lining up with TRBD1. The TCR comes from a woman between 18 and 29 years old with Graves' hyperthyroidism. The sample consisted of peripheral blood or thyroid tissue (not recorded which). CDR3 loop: CASSYWDRLDSPLHF. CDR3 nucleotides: TGTGCCAGCAGTTACTGGGACAGGTTGGATTCACCCCTCCACTTT.